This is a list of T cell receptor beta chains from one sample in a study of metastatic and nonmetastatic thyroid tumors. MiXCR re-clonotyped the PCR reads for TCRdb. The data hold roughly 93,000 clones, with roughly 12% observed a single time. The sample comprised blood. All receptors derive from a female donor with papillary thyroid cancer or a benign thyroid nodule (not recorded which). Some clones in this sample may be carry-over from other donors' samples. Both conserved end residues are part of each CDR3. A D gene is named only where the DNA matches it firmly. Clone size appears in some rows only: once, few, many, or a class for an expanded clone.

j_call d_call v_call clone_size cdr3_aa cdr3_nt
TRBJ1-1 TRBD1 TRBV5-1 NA CASSRTGGNTEAFF TGCGCCAGCAGCCGGACAGGGGGTAACACTGAAGCTTTCTTT
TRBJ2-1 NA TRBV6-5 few CASSYPSYWGEQFF TGTGCCAGCAGTTACCCCAGTTATTGGGGTGAGCAGTTCTTC
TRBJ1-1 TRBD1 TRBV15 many CATSRVYGTGVLGEAFF TGTGCCACCAGCAGAGTGTATGGGACAGGGGTGTTGGGTGAAGCTTTCTTT
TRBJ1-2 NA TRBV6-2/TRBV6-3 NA CASSTTILYGYTF TGTGCCAGCAGTACTACAATCCTCTATGGCTACACCTTC
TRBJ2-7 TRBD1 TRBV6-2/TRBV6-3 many CASSYSGQGNSYEQYF TGTGCCAGCAGTTACTCGGGACAGGGCAACTCCTACGAGCAGTACTTC
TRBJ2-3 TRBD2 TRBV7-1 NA CASSSPRGTSGPYPTDTQYF TGTGCCAGCAGCTCACCCCGTGGGACTAGCGGTCCTTACCCCACAGATACGCAGTATTTT
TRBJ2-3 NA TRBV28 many CASSLSPRDPEVDTQYF TGTGCCAGCAGTTTATCACCCCGGGACCCGGAGGTAGATACGCAGTATTTT
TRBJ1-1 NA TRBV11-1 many CASSLGPTGMNTEAFF TGTGCCAGCAGCTTAGGACCGACGGGCATGAACACTGAAGCTTTCTTT
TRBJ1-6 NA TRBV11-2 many CASSLDRNGAQSYNSPLHF TGTGCCAGCAGCTTAGACCGAAACGGGGCCCAGAGCTATAATTCACCCCTCCACTTT
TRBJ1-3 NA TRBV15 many CATGFTGNTIYF TGTGCCACCGGGTTCACTGGAAACACCATATATTTT
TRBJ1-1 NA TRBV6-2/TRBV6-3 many CASTSGATEAFF TGTGCCAGCACCTCGGGGGCCACTGAAGCTTTCTTT
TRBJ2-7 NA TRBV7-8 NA CASSTEGSAAYEQYF TGTGCCAGCAGCACAGAAGGGAGCGCTGCCTACGAGCAGTACTTC
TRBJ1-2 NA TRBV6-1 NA CAISAAINYGYTF TGTGCCATCTCAGCGGCGATAAACTATGGCTACACCTTC
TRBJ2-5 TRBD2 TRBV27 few CASSLGTSFVETQYF TGTGCCAGCAGTTTAGGGACTAGTTTTGTCGAGACCCAGTACTTC
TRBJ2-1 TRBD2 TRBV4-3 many CASSQEGRTSGYNEQFF TGCGCCAGCAGCCAAGAGGGGAGGACTAGCGGATACAATGAGCAGTTCTTC
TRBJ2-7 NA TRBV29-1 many CSVAGHSSYEQYF TGCAGCGTTGCGGGACACTCCTCCTACGAGCAGTACTTC
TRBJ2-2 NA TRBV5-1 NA CASIRIPGPGELFF TGCGCCAGCATCCGTATACCGGGACCGGGTGAGCTGTTTTTT
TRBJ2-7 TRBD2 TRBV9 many CASSESGRTYEQYF TGTGCCAGCAGCGAGAGCGGGAGAACCTACGAGCAGTACTTC
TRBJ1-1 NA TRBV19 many CASSATGRLNTEAFF TGTGCCAGTAGTGCGACGGGACGGCTGAACACTGAAGCTTTCTTT
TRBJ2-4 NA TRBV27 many CASSLSLGLAKNIQYF TGTGCCAGCAGTTTATCCTTGGGACTAGCCAAAAACATTCAGTACTTC
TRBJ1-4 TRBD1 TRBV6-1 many CASSPQGGEKLFF TGTGCCAGCAGCCCACAGGGGGGTGAAAAACTGTTTTTT
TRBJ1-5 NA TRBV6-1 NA CASSVRKGQGRQPQHF TGTGCCAGCAGTGTTCGGAAAGGGCAGGGAAGGCAGCCCCAGCATTTT
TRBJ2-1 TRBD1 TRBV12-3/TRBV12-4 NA CASSRRESRQGNEQFF TGTGCCAGCAGTCGCAGGGAGTCCAGACAGGGGAATGAGCAGTTCTTC
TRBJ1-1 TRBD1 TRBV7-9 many CASSLMTGTEAFF TGTGCCAGCAGCTTGATGACAGGGACTGAAGCTTTCTTT
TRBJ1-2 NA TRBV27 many CASRPRRTDRPHGYTF TGTGCCAGCAGACCCCGACGTACTGACAGGCCTCATGGCTACACCTTC
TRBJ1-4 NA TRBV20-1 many CSAGSDNEKLFF TGCAGTGCGGGGAGCGATAATGAAAAACTGTTTTTT
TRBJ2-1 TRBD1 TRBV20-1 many CSAIQGDIYNEQFF TGCAGTGCTATTCAGGGGGACATATACAATGAGCAGTTCTTC
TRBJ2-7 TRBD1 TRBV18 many CASSPGTDLYEQYF TGTGCCAGCTCACCAGGGACAGACCTCTACGAGCAGTACTTC
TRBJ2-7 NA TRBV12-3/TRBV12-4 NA CASSSTRRSYEQYF TGTGCCAGCAGTTCGACGCGTCGGAGCTACGAGCAGTACTTC
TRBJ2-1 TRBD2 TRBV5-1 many CASSLLASGGSEQFF TGCGCCAGCAGCTTGCTCGCTAGCGGGGGCTCTGAGCAGTTCTTC
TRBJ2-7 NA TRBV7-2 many CASSLTRLSYEQYF TGTGCCAGCAGCCTTACTAGACTCTCCTACGAGCAGTACTTC
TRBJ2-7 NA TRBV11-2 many CASSPQSGDPSYEQYF TGTGCCAGCAGCCCCCAAAGCGGAGACCCCTCCTACGAGCAGTACTTC
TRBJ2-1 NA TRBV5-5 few CASSLAGVGEQFF TGTGCCAGCAGCCTGGCAGGGGTAGGAGAGCAGTTCTTC
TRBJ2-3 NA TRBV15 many CATSRGQYTDTQYF TGTGCCACCAGCAGAGGACAGTACACAGATACGCAGTATTTT
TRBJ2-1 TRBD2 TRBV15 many CATSADREGGNEQFF TGTGCCACCAGCGCCGACCGGGAGGGGGGCAATGAGCAGTTCTTC
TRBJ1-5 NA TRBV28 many CASSLPEGHQPQHF TGTGCCAGCAGTTTACCCGAGGGTCATCAGCCCCAGCATTTT
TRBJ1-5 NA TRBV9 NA CASSPGEGNQPQHF TGTGCCAGCAGCCCCGGGGAAGGAAATCAGCCCCAGCATTTT
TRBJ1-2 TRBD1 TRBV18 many CASSPTSGQGNYGYTF TGTGCCAGCTCACCAACTTCGGGACAGGGAAACTATGGCTACACCTTC
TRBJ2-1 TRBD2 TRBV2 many CASSATSGKNEQFF TGTGCCAGCAGTGCCACTAGCGGGAAAAATGAGCAGTTCTTC
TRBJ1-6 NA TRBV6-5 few CASSYSRQGDSPLHF TGTGCCAGCAGTTACAGTCGGCAGGGCGATTCACCCCTCCACTTT
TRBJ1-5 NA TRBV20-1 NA CSARRGPGNQPQHF TGCAGTGCTAGAAGGGGTCCGGGGAATCAGCCCCAGCATTTT
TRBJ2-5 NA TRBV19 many CASSTTPRGLAETQYF TGTGCCAGTAGTACGACCCCCAGGGGATTGGCAGAGACCCAGTACTTC
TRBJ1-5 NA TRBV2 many CASSPGLINQPQHF TGTGCCAGCAGCCCGGGCCTTATTAATCAGCCCCAGCATTTT
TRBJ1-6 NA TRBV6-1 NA CASSDMTGSYNSTLHF TGTGCCAGCAGTGACATGACCGGCTCCTATAATTCAACCCTCCACTTT
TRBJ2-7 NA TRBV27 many CASSLRSEAYEQYF TGTGCCAGCAGTTTACGGAGTGAAGCCTACGAGCAGTACTTC